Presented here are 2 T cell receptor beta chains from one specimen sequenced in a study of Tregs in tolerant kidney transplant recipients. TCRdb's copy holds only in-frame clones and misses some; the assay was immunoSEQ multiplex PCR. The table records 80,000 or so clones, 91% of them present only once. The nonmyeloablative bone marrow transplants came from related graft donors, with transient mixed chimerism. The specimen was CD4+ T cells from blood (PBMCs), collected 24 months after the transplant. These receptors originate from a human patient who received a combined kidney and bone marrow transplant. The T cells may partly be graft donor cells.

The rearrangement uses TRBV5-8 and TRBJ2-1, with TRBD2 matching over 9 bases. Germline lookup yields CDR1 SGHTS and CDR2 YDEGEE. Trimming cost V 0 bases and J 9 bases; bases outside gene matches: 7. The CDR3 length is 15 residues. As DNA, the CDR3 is TGTGCCAGCAGCTTGGAGGGCGGGGGGGCCGGTGAGCAGTTCTTC. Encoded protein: CASSLEGGGAGEQFF.

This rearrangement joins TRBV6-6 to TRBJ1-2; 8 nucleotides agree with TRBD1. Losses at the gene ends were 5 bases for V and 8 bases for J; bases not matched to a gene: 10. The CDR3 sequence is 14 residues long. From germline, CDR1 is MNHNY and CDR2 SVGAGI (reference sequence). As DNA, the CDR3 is TGTGCCAGCAGTAGAGACAGGGGACCTGCGGGCTACACCTTC. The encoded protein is CASSRDRGPAGYTF.